This is a list of T cell receptor beta chains from one sample in a study of T cell repertoires in cytomegalovirus infection. Antigens for these TCRs are unknown. TCRdb fed the reads into MiXCR, producing one record per CDR3 protein. The sample records roughly 920,000 distinct CDR3 sequences, roughly 30% being singletons. Sequencing used cultured CD8+ T cells from PBMCs, obtained from culture after CMV antigen stimulation. The receptors were sampled from a human donor in good health (CMV status not recorded). Some clones in this sample may be carry-over from other donors' samples. The CDR3 runs from the conserved cysteine through the conserved F or W. D genes are given only for firm matches. For some rows the clone size is stated as once, few or many, or as a class when expanded; others skip it.

V gene	D gene	clone size	J gene	CDR3 protein	CDR3 DNA
TRBV10-2	TRBD1	once	TRBJ2-7	CASSGDRVNYEQYF	TGCGCCAGCAGTGGAGACAGGGTCAACTACGAGCAGTACTTC
TRBV6-1	TRBD2	NA	TRBJ2-7	CASSFSGGPPYEQYF	TGTGCCAGCAGTTTTAGCGGGGGGCCCCCCTACGAGCAGTACTTC
TRBV29-1	NA	NA	TRBJ2-7	CSVELGEQYF	TGCAGCGTTGAATTGGGCGAGCAGTACTTC
TRBV19	TRBD2	few	TRBJ2-1	CASSISGDYGNEQFF	TGTGCCAGTAGTATAAGTGGGGACTACGGCAATGAGCAGTTCTTC
TRBV5-4	TRBD1	few	TRBJ1-6	CASSLRTGGWEGSPLHF	TGTGCCAGCAGCTTAAGGACAGGGGGCTGGGAGGGTTCTCCCCTCCACTTT
TRBV9	NA	many	TRBJ1-2	CASGAREIF	TGTGCCAGCGGGGCCAGAGAAATCTTC
TRBV10-3	NA	NA	TRBJ1-1	CAISESGILTEAFF	TGTGCCATCAGTGAGTCGGGAATTCTCACTGAAGCTTTCTTT
TRBV12-3/TRBV12-4	TRBD2	few	TRBJ2-1	CAIFGTSGAQGYNEQFF	TGTGCCATCTTCGGGACTAGCGGGGCTCAGGGCTACAATGAGCAGTTCTTC
TRBV27	NA	many	TRBJ2-1	CASSFPGTLYNEQFF	TGTGCCAGCAGTTTCCCCGGGACCCTCTACAATGAGCAGTTCTTC
TRBV20-1	NA	once	TRBJ1-2	CSARDFWEGMGYGYTF	TGCAGTGCTAGAGATTTCTGGGAGGGGATGGGCTATGGCTACACCTTC
TRBV18	TRBD2	few	TRBJ2-1	CASSPPQRGIYNEQFF	TGTGCCAGCTCACCGCCACAGCGGGGGATCTACAATGAGCAGTTCTTC
TRBV7-9	NA	few	TRBJ2-1	CASSSAGGYEQFF	TGTGCCAGCAGCTCAGCGGGCGGGTATGAGCAGTTCTTC
TRBV7-8	TRBD1	many	TRBJ2-1	CASSLVAGGHPKMIKQFF	TGTGCCAGCAGCTTAGTGGCAGGGGGCCATCCTAAGATGATTAAGCAGTTCTTC
TRBV28	TRBD1	few	TRBJ1-1	CASSFRGQGDTEAFF	TGTGCCAGCAGTTTTCGGGGACAGGGAGACACTGAAGCTTTCTTT
TRBV10-3	TRBD2	few	TRBJ2-1	CASGGSPEQFF	TGTGCCTCCGGGGGGAGTCCTGAGCAGTTCTTC
TRBV27	TRBD1	NA	TRBJ1-1	CASSPRTGSWYTEAFF	TGTGCCAGCAGTCCTCGGACAGGGAGCTGGTACACTGAAGCTTTCTTT
TRBV4-3	TRBD1	few	TRBJ2-5	CASSQEGDRGETQYF	TGCGCCAGCAGCCAAGAGGGGGACAGGGGGGAGACCCAGTACTTC
TRBV27	NA	many	TRBJ2-2	CASSLSGSTGELFF	TGTGCCAGCAGTTTATCGGGCAGCACCGGGGAGCTGTTTTTT
TRBV3-1	NA	NA	TRBJ2-1	CASSPRAGRGHYNEQFF	TGTGCCAGCAGCCCGCGTGCCGGGCGGGGACACTACAATGAGCAGTTCTTC
TRBV27	NA	few	TRBJ1-2	CASSPGGRAIGYTF	TGTGCCAGCAGTCCCGGGGGTCGGGCGATAGGCTACACCTTC
TRBV12-3/TRBV12-4	NA	NA	TRBJ2-2	CASSLGRLRLF	TGTGCCAGCTCCCTAGGCCGCCTGAGGCTTTTT
TRBV7-6	TRBD1	many	TRBJ1-4	CASSSLQGQIVANEKLFF	TGTGCCAGCAGCTCGCTACAGGGGCAGATCGTAGCTAATGAAAAACTGTTTTTT
TRBV7-6	NA	NA	TRBJ2-5	CASRVPPETQYF	TGTGCCAGCAGAGTGCCCCCAGAGACCCAGTACTTC
TRBV25-1	NA	NA	TRBJ2-3	CASSERADTQYF	TGTGCCAGCAGTGAGCGGGCAGATACGCAGTATTTT
TRBV2	NA	NA	TRBJ2-1	CASSESGRSYNEQFF	TGTGCCAGCAGTGAATCCGGACGCTCCTACAATGAGCAGTTCTTC
TRBV5-1	NA	NA	TRBJ2-1	CASSFRHPGIEQFF	TGCGCCAGCAGCTTTCGGCACCCAGGGATTGAGCAGTTCTTC
TRBV2	NA	once	TRBJ1-4	CASSDEESPTNEKLFF	TGTGCCAGCAGTGATGAGGAGAGCCCAACTAATGAAAAACTGTTTTTT
TRBV9	NA	NA	TRBJ1-3	CASSVASDSGNTIYF	TGTGCCAGCAGCGTAGCTTCGGACTCTGGAAACACCATATATTTT
TRBV7-1	NA	NA	TRBJ1-2	CASSSLGPLSYTF	TGTGCCAGCAGCTCCCTGGGCCCCTTAAGCTACACCTTC